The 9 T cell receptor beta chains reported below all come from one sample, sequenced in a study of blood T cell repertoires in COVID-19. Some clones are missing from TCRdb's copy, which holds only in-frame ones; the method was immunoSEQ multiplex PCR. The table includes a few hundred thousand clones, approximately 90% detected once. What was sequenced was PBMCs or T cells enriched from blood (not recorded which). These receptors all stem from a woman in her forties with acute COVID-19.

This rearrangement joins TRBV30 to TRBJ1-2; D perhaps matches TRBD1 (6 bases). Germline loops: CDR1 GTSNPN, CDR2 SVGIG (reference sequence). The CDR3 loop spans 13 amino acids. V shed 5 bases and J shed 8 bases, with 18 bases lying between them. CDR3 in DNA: TGTGCCTGGTCTGAACAGGGCTCAGGAGGCTACACCTTC. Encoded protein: CAWSEQGSGGYTF.

CDR3 bases: TGCGCCAGCAGCTCAGGGGTTAGCGGGAGGCAAGAGACCCAGTACTTC. Translation gives CASSSGVSGRQETQYF. The chain links TRBV5-1 to TRBJ2-5; 10 bases align to TRBD2. Germline-derived CDR1 and CDR2 are SGHRS and YFSETQ. The CDR3 is made up of 16 amino acids. Unmatched junction bases numbered 7, after V lost 3 bases and J lost 2 bases.

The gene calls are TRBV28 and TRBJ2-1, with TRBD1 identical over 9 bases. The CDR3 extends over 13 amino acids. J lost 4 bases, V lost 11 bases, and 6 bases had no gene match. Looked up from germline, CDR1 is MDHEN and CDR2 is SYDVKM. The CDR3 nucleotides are TGTGCCGGAGCCGGGACAGGGTACAATGAGCAGTTCTTC. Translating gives CAGAGTGYNEQFF.

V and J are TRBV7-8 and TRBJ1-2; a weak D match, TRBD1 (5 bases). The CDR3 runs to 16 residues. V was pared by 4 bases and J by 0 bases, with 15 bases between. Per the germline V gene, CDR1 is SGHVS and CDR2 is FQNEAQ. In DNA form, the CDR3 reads TGTGCCAGCAGCTCTAGGGGAGGGTCCCCTAACTATGGCTACACCTTC. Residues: CASSSRGGSPNYGYTF.

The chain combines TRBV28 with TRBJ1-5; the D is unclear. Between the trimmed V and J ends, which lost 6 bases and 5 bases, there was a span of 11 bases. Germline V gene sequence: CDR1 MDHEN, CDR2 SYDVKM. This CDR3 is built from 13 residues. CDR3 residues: CASSAGADQPQHF. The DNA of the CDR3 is TGTGCCAGCAGCGCAGGAGCGGATCAGCCCCAGCATTTT.

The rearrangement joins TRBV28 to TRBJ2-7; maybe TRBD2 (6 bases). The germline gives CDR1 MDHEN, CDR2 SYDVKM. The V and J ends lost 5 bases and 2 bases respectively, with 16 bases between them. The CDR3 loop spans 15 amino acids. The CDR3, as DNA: TGTGCCAGCAGTGCGGGCGGGGCGCGAGCCTACGAGCAGTACTTC. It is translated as CASSAGGARAYEQYF.

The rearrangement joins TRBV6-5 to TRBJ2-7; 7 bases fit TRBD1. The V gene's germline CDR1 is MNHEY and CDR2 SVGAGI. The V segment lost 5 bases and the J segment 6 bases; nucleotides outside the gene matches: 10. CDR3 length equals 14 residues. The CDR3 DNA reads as TGTGCCAGCAGTCCGGGGACAGCTGGAGGCGAGCAGTACGTC. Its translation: CASSPGTAGGEQYV.

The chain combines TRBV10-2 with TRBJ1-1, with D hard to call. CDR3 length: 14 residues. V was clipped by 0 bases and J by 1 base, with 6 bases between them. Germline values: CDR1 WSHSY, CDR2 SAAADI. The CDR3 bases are TGCGCCAGCAGTGAGTCGCTAGCGAACACTGAAGCTTTCTTT. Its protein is CASSESLANTEAFF.

CDR3 region: CASSPEREFADTQYF. In nucleotides, the CDR3 is TGTGCCAGCAGCCCCGAAAGGGAGTTCGCAGATACGCAGTATTTT. The V and J genes are TRBV7-8 and TRBJ2-3, with D perhaps matching TRBD2 (5 bases). Germline CDR1 SGHVS, CDR2 FQNEAQ. Trimming took off 5 bases at V and 4 bases at J, with 16 bases between the two ends. This CDR3 has 15 amino acids.